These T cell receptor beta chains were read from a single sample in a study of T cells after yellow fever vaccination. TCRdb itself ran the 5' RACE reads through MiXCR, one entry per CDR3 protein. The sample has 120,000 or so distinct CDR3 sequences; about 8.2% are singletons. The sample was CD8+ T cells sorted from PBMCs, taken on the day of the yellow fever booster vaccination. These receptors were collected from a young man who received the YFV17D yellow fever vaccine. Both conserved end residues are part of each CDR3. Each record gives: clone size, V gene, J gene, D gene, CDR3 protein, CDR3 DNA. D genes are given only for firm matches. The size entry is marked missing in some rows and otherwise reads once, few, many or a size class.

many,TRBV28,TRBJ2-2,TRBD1,CASSLWSGGTGELFF,TGTGCCAGCAGTTTGTGGTCAGGGGGCACCGGGGAGCTGTTTTTT
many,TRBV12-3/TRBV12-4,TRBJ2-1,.,CASSPDVTYNEQFF,TGTGCCAGCAGTCCCGATGTGACCTACAATGAGCAGTTCTTC
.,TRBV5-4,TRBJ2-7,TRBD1,CASSPGTGDYEQYF,TGTGCCAGCAGCCCCGGGACAGGGGACTACGAGCAGTACTTC
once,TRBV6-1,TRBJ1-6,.,CASRLDTNSPLHF,TGTGCCAGTAGACTTGACACGAATTCACCCCTCCACTTT
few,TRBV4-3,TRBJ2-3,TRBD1,CASSYRTGISTDTQYF,TGCGCCAGCAGCTACCGGACAGGAATAAGCACAGATACGCAGTATTTT
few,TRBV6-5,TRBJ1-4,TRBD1,CASSYGQGSEKLFF,TGTGCCAGCAGTTACGGACAGGGAAGTGAAAAACTGTTTTTT
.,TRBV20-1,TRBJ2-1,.,CSSRDLAGPYNEQFF,TGCAGTTCTAGAGATTTGGCGGGGCCGTACAATGAGCAGTTCTTC
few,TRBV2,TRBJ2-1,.,CASKARGPYNEQFF,TGTGCCAGCAAAGCCCGGGGGCCGTACAATGAGCAGTTCTTC
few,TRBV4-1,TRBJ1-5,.,CASSLRRSDLVRNQPQHF,TGCGCCAGCAGCCTTCGGCGGTCCGACCTGGTACGCAATCAGCCCCAGCATTTT
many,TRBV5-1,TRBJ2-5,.,CASSLGRKETQYF,TGCGCCAGCAGCTTGGGGAGGAAAGAGACCCAGTACTTC
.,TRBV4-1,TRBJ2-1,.,CASSQVQGGNEQFF,TGCGCCAGCAGCCAAGTACAGGGTGGGAATGAGCAGTTCTTC
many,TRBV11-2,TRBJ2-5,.,CASSEGRSFNSILETQYF,TGTGCCAGCAGCGAAGGACGCTCATTTAATTCAATCTTAGAGACCCAGTACTTC
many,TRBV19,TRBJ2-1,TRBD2,CASSGTSGDYNEQFF,TGTGCCAGTAGTGGGACTAGCGGGGATTACAATGAGCAGTTCTTC
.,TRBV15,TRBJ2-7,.,CATSRAESYEQYF,TGTGCCACCAGCAGGGCTGAATCCTACGAGCAGTACTTC
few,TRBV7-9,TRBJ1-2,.,CASSSLGESYGYTF,TGTGCCAGCAGCTCCCTAGGGGAGAGCTATGGCTACACCTTC
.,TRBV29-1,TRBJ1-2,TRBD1,CSAAARDSLYGYTF,TGCAGTGCCGCCGCGAGGGACAGCCTCTATGGCTACACCTTC
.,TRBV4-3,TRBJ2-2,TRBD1,CASSHEQPGQGRGTGELFF,TGCGCCAGCAGCCATGAACAACCGGGACAGGGGAGGGGCACCGGGGAGCTGTTTTTT
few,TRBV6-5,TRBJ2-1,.,CASSVLLRDEQFF,TGTGCCAGCAGTGTACTCCTGAGGGATGAGCAGTTCTTC
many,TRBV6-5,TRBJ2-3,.,CATIKGPMDTQYF,TGTGCCACCATTAAGGGGCCCATGGATACGCAGTATTTT
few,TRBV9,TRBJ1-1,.,CASSVSLGEYTEAFF,TGTGCCAGCAGCGTCTCCCTCGGTGAGTACACTGAAGCTTTCTTT
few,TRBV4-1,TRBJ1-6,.,CASSQGSGPLHF,TGCGCCAGCAGCCAGGGATCTGGACCCCTCCACTTT
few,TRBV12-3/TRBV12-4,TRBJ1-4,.,CASSLAQGPTNEKLFF,TGTGCCAGCAGTTTAGCGCAGGGACCAACTAATGAAAAACTGTTTTTT
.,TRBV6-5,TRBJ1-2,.,CASSYGQLYGYTF,TGTGCCAGCAGTTACGGGCAGCTCTATGGCTACACCTTC
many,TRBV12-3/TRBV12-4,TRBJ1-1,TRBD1,CASSLGQTEAFF,TGTGCCAGCAGTTTGGGACAGACTGAAGCTTTCTTT
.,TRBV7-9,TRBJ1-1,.,CASQGDLNTEAFF,TGTGCCAGTCAAGGGGACCTGAACACTGAAGCTTTCTTT
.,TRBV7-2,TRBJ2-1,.,CASSLARNSYNEQFF,TGTGCCAGCAGCTTAGCACGGAACTCCTACAATGAGCAGTTCTTC
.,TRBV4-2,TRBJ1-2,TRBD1,CASSQDQTGQGLQLRAYGYTF,TGTGCCAGCAGCCAAGATCAAACGGGACAGGGACTTCAATTGAGAGCCTATGGCTACACCTTC
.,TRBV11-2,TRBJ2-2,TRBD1,CASSSDRAATGELFF,TGTGCCAGCAGCTCAGACAGGGCTGCCACCGGGGAGCTGTTTTTT
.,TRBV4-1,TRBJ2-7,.,CASSQVWSGRSYEQYF,TGCGCCAGCAGCCAAGTCTGGTCAGGGCGGTCCTACGAGCAGTACTTC
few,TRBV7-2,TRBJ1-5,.,CASSLGVGGEDQPQHF,TGTGCCAGCAGCTTAGGCGTCGGGGGCGAGGATCAGCCCCAGCATTTT
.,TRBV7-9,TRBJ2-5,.,CASGPDQETQYF,TGTGCCAGCGGCCCCGACCAAGAGACCCAGTACTTC